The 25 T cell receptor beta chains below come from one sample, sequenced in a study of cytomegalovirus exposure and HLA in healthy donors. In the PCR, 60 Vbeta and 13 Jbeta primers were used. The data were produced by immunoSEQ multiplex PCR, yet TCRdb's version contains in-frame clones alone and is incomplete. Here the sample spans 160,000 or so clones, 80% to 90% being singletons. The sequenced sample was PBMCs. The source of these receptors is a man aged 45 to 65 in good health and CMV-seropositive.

The CDR3 nucleotides read TGTGCCAGCAGCTTGGTTAGAAACACCATATATTTT. Translated: CASSLVRNTIYF. The chain uses TRBV5-8 and TRBJ1-3; D is unresolved. Trimming shortened V by 0 bases and J by 5 bases, and 3 bases separated the two germline ends. Germline V gene data show CDR1 as SGHTS and CDR2 as YDEGEE. The CDR3 loop spans 12 amino acids.

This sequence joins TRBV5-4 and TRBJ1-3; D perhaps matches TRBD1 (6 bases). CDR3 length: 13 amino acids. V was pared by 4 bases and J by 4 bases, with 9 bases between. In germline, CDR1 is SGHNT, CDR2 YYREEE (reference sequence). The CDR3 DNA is TGTGCCAGCAGCCTAGACAGGGGAAACACCATATATTTT. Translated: CASSLDRGNTIYF.

CDR3 loop: CASSYSDKRTQYF. CDR3 coding DNA: TGTGCCAGCAGTTACTCGGACAAACGTACGCAGTATTTT. This sequence joins TRBV6-5 and TRBJ2-3; maybe TRBD1 (5 bases). CDR3 length equals 13 residues. The V gene lost 0 bases and the J gene lost 8 bases, with 9 bases spanning the gap. CDR1 MNHEY and CDR2 SVGAGI come from the germline V gene.

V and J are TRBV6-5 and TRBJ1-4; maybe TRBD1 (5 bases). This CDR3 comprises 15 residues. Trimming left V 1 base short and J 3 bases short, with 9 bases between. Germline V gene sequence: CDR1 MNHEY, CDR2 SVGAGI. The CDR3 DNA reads TGTGCCAGCAGTTACTTCGGAGGGGCTAATGAAAAACTGTTTTTT. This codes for CASSYFGGANEKLFF.

The CDR3 reads CANRPAGLDNEQFF. CDR3 coding DNA: TGTGCCAACCGCCCCGCGGGGCTTGACAATGAGCAGTTCTTC. The chain uses TRBV2 and TRBJ2-1, with D possibly TRBD2 on 6 matching bases. The CDR3 totals 14 residues. V lost 10 bases, J lost 5 bases, and 18 bases lay in between. Germline V gene lookup returns CDR1 SNHLY and CDR2 FYNNEI.

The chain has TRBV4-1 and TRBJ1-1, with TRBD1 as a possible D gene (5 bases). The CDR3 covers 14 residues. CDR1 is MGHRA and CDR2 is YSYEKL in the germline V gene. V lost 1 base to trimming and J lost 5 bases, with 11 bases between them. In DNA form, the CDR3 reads TGCGCCAGCAGCCAAGCTACCGGGGGGACTGAAGCTTTCTTT. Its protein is CASSQATGGTEAFF.

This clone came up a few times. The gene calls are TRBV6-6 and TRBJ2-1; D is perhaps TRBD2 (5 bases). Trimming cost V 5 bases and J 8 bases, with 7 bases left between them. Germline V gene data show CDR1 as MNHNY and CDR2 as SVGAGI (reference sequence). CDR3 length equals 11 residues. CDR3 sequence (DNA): TGTGCCAGCAGTATACTAGATGAGCAGTTCTTC. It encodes CASSILDEQFF.

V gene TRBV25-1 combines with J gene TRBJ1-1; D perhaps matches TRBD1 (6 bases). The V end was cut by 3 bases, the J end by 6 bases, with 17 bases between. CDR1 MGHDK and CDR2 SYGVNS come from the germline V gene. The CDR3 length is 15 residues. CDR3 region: CASSEMTGQGAEAFF. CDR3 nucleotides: TGTGCCAGCAGTGAGATGACAGGTCAGGGCGCTGAAGCTTTCTTT.

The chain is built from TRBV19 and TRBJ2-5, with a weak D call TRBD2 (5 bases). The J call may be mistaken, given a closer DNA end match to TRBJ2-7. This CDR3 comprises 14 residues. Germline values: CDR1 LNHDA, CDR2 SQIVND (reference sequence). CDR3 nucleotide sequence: TGTGCCAGTAGTGCAAGCGGAAGCTCCTACGAGCAGTACTTC. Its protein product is CASSASGSSYEQYF.

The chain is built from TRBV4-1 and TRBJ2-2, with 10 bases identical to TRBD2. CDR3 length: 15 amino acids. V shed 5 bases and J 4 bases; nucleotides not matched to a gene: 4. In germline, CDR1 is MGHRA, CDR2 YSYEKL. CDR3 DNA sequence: TGCGCCAGCAGCGAGAGCGGGAGGGTCACCGGGGAGCTGTTTTTT. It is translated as CASSESGRVTGELFF.

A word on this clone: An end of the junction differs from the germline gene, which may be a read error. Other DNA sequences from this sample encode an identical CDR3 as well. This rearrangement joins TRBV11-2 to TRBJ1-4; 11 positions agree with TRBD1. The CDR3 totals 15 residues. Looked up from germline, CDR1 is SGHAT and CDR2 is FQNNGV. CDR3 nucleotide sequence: TGTGCCAGCAGCTTAGGGGACAGGGGGGTTGAAAAACTGTTTTTC. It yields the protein CASSLGDRGVEKLFF.

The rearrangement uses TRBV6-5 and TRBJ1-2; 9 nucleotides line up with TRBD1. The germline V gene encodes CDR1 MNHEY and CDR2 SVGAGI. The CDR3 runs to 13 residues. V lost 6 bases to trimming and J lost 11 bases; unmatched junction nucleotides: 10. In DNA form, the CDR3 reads TGTGCCAGCAGGGCCCGGGACAGGGAGACATACACCTTC. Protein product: CASRARDRETYTF.

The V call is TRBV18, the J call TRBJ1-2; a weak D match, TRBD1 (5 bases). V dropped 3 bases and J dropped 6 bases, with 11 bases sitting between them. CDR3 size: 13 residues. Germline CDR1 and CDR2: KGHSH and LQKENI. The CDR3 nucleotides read TGTGCCAGCTCACCTGGCAGGGTGGATGGCTACACCTTC. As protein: CASSPGRVDGYTF.

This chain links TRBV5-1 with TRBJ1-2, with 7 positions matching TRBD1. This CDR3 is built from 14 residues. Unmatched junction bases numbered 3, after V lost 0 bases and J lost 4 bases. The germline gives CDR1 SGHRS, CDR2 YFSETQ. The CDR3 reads CASSLEGAAYGYTF. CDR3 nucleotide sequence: TGCGCCAGCAGCTTGGAGGGGGCAGCCTATGGCTACACCTTC.

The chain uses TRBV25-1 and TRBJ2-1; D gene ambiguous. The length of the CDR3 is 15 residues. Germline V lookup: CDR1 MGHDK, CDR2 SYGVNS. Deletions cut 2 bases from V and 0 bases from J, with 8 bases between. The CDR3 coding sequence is TGTGCCAGCAGTGAACCTGGCAGCTCCTACAATGAGCAGTTCTTC. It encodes CASSEPGSSYNEQFF.

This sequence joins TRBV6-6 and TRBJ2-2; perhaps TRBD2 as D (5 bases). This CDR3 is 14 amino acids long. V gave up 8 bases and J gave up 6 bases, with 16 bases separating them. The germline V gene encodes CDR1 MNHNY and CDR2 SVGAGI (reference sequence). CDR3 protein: CASSYSWGAGELFF. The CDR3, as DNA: TGTGCCAGCTCCTACTCGTGGGGAGCCGGGGAGCTGTTTTTT.

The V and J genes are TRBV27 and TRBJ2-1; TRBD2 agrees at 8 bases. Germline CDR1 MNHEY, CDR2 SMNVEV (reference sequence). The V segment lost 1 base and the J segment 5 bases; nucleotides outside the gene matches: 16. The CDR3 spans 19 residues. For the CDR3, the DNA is TGTGCCAGCAGTTTATGGAGAGCGGGGGACCTAACTTTACACAATGAGCAGTTCTTC. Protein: CASSLWRAGDLTLHNEQFF.

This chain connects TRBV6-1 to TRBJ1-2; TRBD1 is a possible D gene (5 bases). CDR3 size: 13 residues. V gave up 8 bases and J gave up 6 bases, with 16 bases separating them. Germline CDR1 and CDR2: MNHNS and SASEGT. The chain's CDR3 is CASSAVWGDGYTF. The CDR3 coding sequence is TGTGCCAGCTCAGCGGTTTGGGGGGATGGCTACACCTTC.

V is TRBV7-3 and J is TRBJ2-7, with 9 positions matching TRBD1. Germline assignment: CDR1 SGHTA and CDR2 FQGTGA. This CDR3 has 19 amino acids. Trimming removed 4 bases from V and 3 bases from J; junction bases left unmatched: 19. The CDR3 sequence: CASSSLDRGMRNWHYEQYV. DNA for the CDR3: TGTGCCAGCAGCTCCCTAGACAGGGGGATGCGTAATTGGCACTACGAGCAGTACGTC.

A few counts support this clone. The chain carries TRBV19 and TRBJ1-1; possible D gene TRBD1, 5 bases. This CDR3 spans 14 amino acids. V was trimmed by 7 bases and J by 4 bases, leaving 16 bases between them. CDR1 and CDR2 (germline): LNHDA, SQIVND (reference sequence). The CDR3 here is CASIPPEGFTEAFF. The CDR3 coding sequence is TGTGCCAGTATCCCGCCGGAGGGGTTCACTGAAGCTTTCTTT. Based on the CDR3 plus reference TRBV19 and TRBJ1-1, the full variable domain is DGGITQSPKYLFRKEGQNVTLSCEQNLNHDAMYWYRQDPGQGLRLIYYSQIVNDFQKGDIAEGYSVSREKKESFPLTVTSAQKNPTAFYLCASIPPEGFTEAFFGQGTRLTVV.

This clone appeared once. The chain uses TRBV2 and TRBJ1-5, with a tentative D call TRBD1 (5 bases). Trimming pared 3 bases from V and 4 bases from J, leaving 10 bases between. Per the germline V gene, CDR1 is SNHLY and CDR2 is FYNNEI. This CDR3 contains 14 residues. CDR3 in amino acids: CASSDQGGNQPQHF. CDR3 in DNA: TGTGCCAGCAGTGACCAGGGTGGTAATCAGCCCCAGCATTTT.

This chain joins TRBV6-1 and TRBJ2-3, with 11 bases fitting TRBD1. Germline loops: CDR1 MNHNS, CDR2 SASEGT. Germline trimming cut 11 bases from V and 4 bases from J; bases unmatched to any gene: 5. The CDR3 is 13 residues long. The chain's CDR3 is CAVLGQGADTQYF. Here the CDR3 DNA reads TGTGCCGTCCTGGGACAGGGGGCAGATACGCAGTATTTT.

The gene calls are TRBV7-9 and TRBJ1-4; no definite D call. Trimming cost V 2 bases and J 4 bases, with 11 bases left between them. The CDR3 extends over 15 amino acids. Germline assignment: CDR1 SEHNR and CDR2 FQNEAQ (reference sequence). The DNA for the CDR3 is TGTGCCAGCAGCTTAAATGCAGGCCGTAATGAAAAACTGTTTTTT. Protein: CASSLNAGRNEKLFF.

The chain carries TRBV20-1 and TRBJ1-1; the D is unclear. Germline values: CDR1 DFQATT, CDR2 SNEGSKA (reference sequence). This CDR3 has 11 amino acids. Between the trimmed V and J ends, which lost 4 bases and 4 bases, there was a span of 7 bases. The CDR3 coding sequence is TGCAGTGCTACGGGGATCACTGAAGCTTTCTTT. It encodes CSATGITEAFF.

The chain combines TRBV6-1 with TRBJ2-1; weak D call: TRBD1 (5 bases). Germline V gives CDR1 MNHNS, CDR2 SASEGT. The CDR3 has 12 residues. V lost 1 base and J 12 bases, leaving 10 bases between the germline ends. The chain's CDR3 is CASSEGAGPQFF. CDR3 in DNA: TGTGCCAGCAGTGAAGGAGCAGGGCCGCAGTTCTTC.